Listed below are T cell receptor beta chains from one sample, sequenced in a study of blood T cell repertoires in COVID-19. Generated by immunoSEQ multiplex PCR, the TCRdb table keeps only in-frame clones and is missing some. Of approximately 200,000 clones in the sample, roughly 90% are singletons; the top ten hold roughly 2.6%. The sample comprised peripheral blood. Source of these receptors: a woman aged 60 to 75 with acute or convalescent COVID-19. The CDR3 runs from the conserved cysteine through the conserved F or W. D genes are given only for firm matches. Only part of the rows carry a size: once, few, many, or a class if the clone is expanded.

TRBJ2-7 | - | - | TRBV7-2 | TGTGCCAGCACCGTGGAACAGGGACACGAGCAGTACTTC | CASTVEQGHEQYF
TRBJ1-2 | - | - | TRBV28 | TGTGCCAGCAGCGACAGGTATGGCTACACCTTC | CASSDRYGYTF
TRBJ2-7 | - | - | TRBV5-6 | TGTGCCAGCAGCGACGAACAGGTTTACGAGCAGTACTTC | CASSDEQVYEQYF
TRBJ2-2 | TRBD1 | - | TRBV19 | TGTGCCAGTAGTAAAGAGGGGGCGGGCACCGGGGAGCTGTTTTTT | CASSKEGAGTGELFF
TRBJ1-6 | - | - | TRBV11-2 | TGTGCCAGCAGCTACCCCGGACAGCCTCTAGGTTCACCCCTCCACTTT | CASSYPGQPLGSPLHF
TRBJ1-5 | - | - | TRBV6-2/TRBV6-3 | TGTGCCAGCAGTAAAACAGGGCCCAATCAGCCCCAGCATTTT | CASSKTGPNQPQHF
TRBJ2-1 | - | - | TRBV5-1 | TGCGCCAGCAACAACCCTAGCTCCTACAATGAGCAGTTCTTC | CASNNPSSYNEQFF
TRBJ2-7 | - | - | TRBV5-1 | TGCGCCAGCAGCCGGGGTTCAGGCGAGCAGTACTTC | CASSRGSGEQYF
TRBJ1-1 | TRBD1 | - | TRBV18 | TGTGCCAGCTCACCGGTACAGGGGGCGGGCACTGAAGCTTTCTTT | CASSPVQGAGTEAFF
TRBJ2-7 | TRBD2 | few | TRBV5-1 | TGCGCCAGCAGCTCGGGACTAGCCTACGAGCAGTACTTC | CASSSGLAYEQYF
TRBJ1-1 | TRBD1 | - | TRBV5-1 | TGCGCCAGCAGACTTTATAAGGGACAGGGGAACACTGAAGCTTTCTTT | CASRLYKGQGNTEAFF
TRBJ1-3 | TRBD1 | - | TRBV7-9 | TGTGCCAGCAGTCTTAGGAAAGGGGGCAACCCTGGAAACACCATATATTTT | CASSLRKGGNPGNTIYF
TRBJ2-5 | - | - | TRBV7-9 | TGTGCCAGCAGCTTATGGCGGGGAGTGGAAGAGACCCAGTACTTC | CASSLWRGVEETQYF
TRBJ2-1 | - | - | TRBV7-2 | TGTGCCAGCAGCACACTAGTCGGGGGGCAGTTCTTC | CASSTLVGGQFF
TRBJ1-2 | TRBD1 | few | TRBV30 | TGTGCCTGGGGGACAGGGGGTTACTATGGCTACACCTTC | CAWGTGGYYGYTF
TRBJ2-1 | TRBD2 | - | TRBV11-3 | TGTGCCAGCAGCCCGATAGCGGGAGGTAATGAGCAGTTCTTC | CASSPIAGGNEQFF
TRBJ1-2 | - | - | TRBV10-3 | TGTGCCATCAGTGTGCCCCCCGGCTATGGCTACACCTTC | CAISVPPGYGYTF
TRBJ2-7 | - | - | TRBV7-9 | TGTGCCAGCAGCTCCTCCGGGGTCCTCCACGAGCAGTACTTC | CASSSSGVLHEQYF
TRBJ2-1 | TRBD2 | - | TRBV3-1/TRBV3-2 | TGTGCCAGCAGCCAGGGACTAGCGGGGGGCCAGGGAGAGCAGTTCTTC | CASSQGLAGGQGEQFF
TRBJ2-7 | - | - | TRBV6-1 | TGTGCCAGCAGTGAAGGACGGGGAACCCTCGGCGAGCAGTACTTC | CASSEGRGTLGEQYF
TRBJ2-7 | - | - | TRBV7-6 | TGTGCCAGCAGCCCGAGCCAGGCCCGACAGGCCTCCTACGAGCAGTACTTC | CASSPSQARQASYEQYF
TRBJ2-2 | TRBD2 | - | TRBV5-1 | TGCGCCAGCAGCTTGATGAGCGGGAGAGGAAGGGAGCTGTTTTTT | CASSLMSGRGRELFF